The rows below give T cell receptor beta chains drawn from one sample of a study of response to subunit inactivated influenza vaccine. One entry per CDR3 protein results from TCRdb running MiXCR on the RT-PCR reads. Found here are around 490,000 distinct CDR3 sequences, around 8% of them singletons; the top ten hold about an eighth. The sample was PBMCs from blood, taken around 25 months after vaccination. These receptors all come from a man between 50 and 70 years old who received an inactivated influenza vaccine. Each CDR3 is given with its conserved first and last residue. The D gene is left open where the match is weak. The size entry is marked missing in some rows and otherwise reads once, few, many or a size class.

>TRBJ1-5|-|TRBV6-2/TRBV6-3|-
TGTGCCAGCAGTCGGAACCTTGAAAGCAATCAGCCCCAGCATTTT
CASSRNLESNQPQHF
>TRBJ2-1|few|TRBV12-3/TRBV12-4|-
TGTGCCAGCAGTTTAGGGAGGACGCCGAAATACAATGAGCAGTTCTTC
CASSLGRTPKYNEQFF
>TRBJ2-1|-|TRBV20-1|-
TGCAGTGCTAGTCCCCCGGGCCGTGGGGGCAATGAGCAGTTCTTC
CSASPPGRGGNEQFF
>TRBJ2-3|few|TRBV7-2|-
TGTGCCAGCAGCTTAGACGGGGGCGCAGATACGCAGTATTTT
CASSLDGGADTQYF
>TRBJ2-1|few|TRBV15|TRBD1
TGTGCCACCAGCAGCCCTGGGACAGGGTTAGGCAATGAGCAGTTCTTC
CATSSPGTGLGNEQFF
>TRBJ2-7|few|TRBV7-2|-
TGTGCCAGCGCTCGCGACAGGAACCTCTACGAGCAGTACTTC
CASARDRNLYEQYF
>TRBJ2-5|-|TRBV20-1|-
TGCAGTGCGTTACGGACAGAAGAGACCCAGTACTTC
CSALRTEETQYF
>TRBJ2-7|-|TRBV5-1|TRBD2
TGCGCCAGCAGCTTGAACAGCGGGGGAACCTACGAGCAGTACTTC
CASSLNSGGTYEQYF
>TRBJ2-7|-|TRBV6-1|-
TGTGCCAGCAGGAGATACCTGGGGGGAGACTACGAGCAGTACTTC
CASRRYLGGDYEQYF
>TRBJ1-1|many|TRBV24-1|-
TGTGCCACCAGGGTTGGGACTGAAGCTTTCTTT
CATRVGTEAFF
>TRBJ1-5|-|TRBV9|TRBD1
TGTGCCAGCAGCGCGACGGGACAGGACAATCAGCCCCAGCATTTT
CASSATGQDNQPQHF
>TRBJ1-2|few|TRBV7-2|-
TGTGCCAGCAGCTCGGCGGGGGGTTTAAATACCTTC
CASSSAGGLNTF
>TRBJ2-3|few|TRBV12-3/TRBV12-4|TRBD2
TGTGCCAGCAGTTTAGCTAGCGGGGGGGCAAATACGCAGTATTTT
CASSLASGGANTQYF
>TRBJ2-1|-|TRBV3-1|TRBD1
TGTGCCAGCAGACTTGACAGGGGTGGTGAGCGGTTCTTC
CASRLDRGGERFF
>TRBJ2-1|-|TRBV11-3|-
TGTGCCAGCAGCTTAGAGGGGCAAATTGAGCAGTTCTTC
CASSLEGQIEQFF
>TRBJ1-1|few|TRBV2|-
TGTGCCAGCAGTGAAGCGGGGGCCGGCACTGAAGCTTTCTTT
CASSEAGAGTEAFF
>TRBJ2-5|few|TRBV29-1|TRBD1
TGCAGCGCTAGCAGGGGGCTCAGGGAGACCCAGTACTTC
CSASRGLRETQYF
>TRBJ2-5|-|TRBV20-1|-
TGCAGTGCTAGGGATGGGACCCGCGGAGAGACCCAGTACTTC
CSARDGTRGETQYF
>TRBJ1-1|-|TRBV7-2|TRBD1
TGTGCCAGCAGCTGGACAGGGGGCACTGAAGCTTTCTTT
CASSWTGGTEAFF
>TRBJ2-3|many|TRBV4-3|TRBD2
TGCGCCAGCAGCCAAGAAACTAGCGGGGGGCGGGATACGCAGTATTTT
CASSQETSGGRDTQYF
>TRBJ2-3|-|TRBV15|TRBD2
TGTGCCACCGGGACTAGCCAGAGGTTAGATACGCAGTATTTT
CATGTSQRLDTQYF
>TRBJ2-7|few|TRBV25-1|TRBD1
TGTGCCAGCAGTGATGCCAGGGGGACCCCCTACGAGCAGTACTTC
CASSDARGTPYEQYF
>TRBJ1-6|many|TRBV2|TRBD1
TGTGCCAGCAGAGCCGGCGGGACAGGGGTTTCACCCCTCCACTTT
CASRAGGTGVSPLHF
>TRBJ2-1|many|TRBV11-3|-
TGTGCCAGCAGCTTACAAGGCTCCGAGCAGTTCTTC
CASSLQGSEQFF
>TRBJ2-5|many|TRBV20-1|-
TGCAGTGCTAGAGAGAGTGAGACCCAGTACTTC
CSARESETQYF
>TRBJ2-7|many|TRBV2|TRBD1
TGTGCCAGCAGTGAAATTGACAGGGGGACCTACGAGCAGTACTTC
CASSEIDRGTYEQYF
>TRBJ2-1|few|TRBV27|TRBD2
TGTGCCAGCAGTTTACTTGCGGCGGGAGGGCCTCACGATGAGCAGTTCTTC
CASSLLAAGGPHDEQFF
>TRBJ1-2|few|TRBV4-3|-
TGCGCCAGCAGCCCTTCGGGCACTTCGGGCTACACCTTC
CASSPSGTSGYTF
>TRBJ2-2|-|TRBV20-1|TRBD2
TGCAGTGCTAGAGATAAGGGTAGCGGGGGGGCGTCGAACACCGGGGAGCTGTTTTTT
CSARDKGSGGASNTGELFF
>TRBJ1-6|-|TRBV6-1|-
TGTGCCAGCAGTGAAAGGTCAGCTAATTCACCCCTCCACTTT
CASSERSANSPLHF
>TRBJ2-1|few|TRBV12-3/TRBV12-4|-
TGTGCCAGCAGTTTATCTGGGGGGAGGTTCAATGAGCAGTTCTTC
CASSLSGGRFNEQFF
>TRBJ1-2|-|TRBV14|-
TGTGCCAGCAGCCTTTGGTCCGGAGAGGGCTACACCTTC
CASSLWSGEGYTF
>TRBJ1-1|few|TRBV12-3/TRBV12-4|-
TGTGCCAGCAGTACGGGACACAACACTGAAGCTTTCTTT
CASSTGHNTEAFF
>TRBJ2-3|-|TRBV29-1|-
TGCAGCGTTGAAATCGTGGGCACAGATACGCAGTATTTT
CSVEIVGTDTQYF
>TRBJ2-5|few|TRBV19|-
TGTGCCAGTAGTATAGAGTGGAGGGGAGAGACCCAGTACTTC
CASSIEWRGETQYF
>TRBJ2-4|few|TRBV28|-
TGTGCCAGCGGAAGACAGGCCAAAAACATTCAGTACTTC
CASGRQAKNIQYF
>TRBJ2-3|few|TRBV4-3|TRBD2
TGCGCCAGCAGCCAAGATCATTTGCCGGGACTAGTAAGCCCAGATACGCAGTATTTT
CASSQDHLPGLVSPDTQYF
>TRBJ2-2|-|TRBV20-1|TRBD2
TGCAGTGCTAGAGATAAGGCGGGGGGCTGGACCGGGGAGCTGTTTTTT
CSARDKAGGWTGELFF
>TRBJ1-2|-|TRBV20-1|TRBD1
TGCAGTGCTACTACTGACAGGGTGAATGGCTACACCTTC
CSATTDRVNGYTF
>TRBJ2-1|many|TRBV5-1|-
TGCGCCAGCAGCTTGGAAGGCACCCACAATGAGCAGTTCTTC
CASSLEGTHNEQFF
>TRBJ2-7|-|TRBV7-6|-
TGTGCCAGCAGCTTAACAGAGAGCGCCTACGAGCAGTACTTC
CASSLTESAYEQYF
>TRBJ1-6|few|TRBV7-9|-
TGTGCCAGCAGCTTAGATCGGGTGAATTCACCCCTCCACTTT
CASSLDRVNSPLHF
>TRBJ2-5|once|TRBV12-2|-
TGTGCAAGTCGCTTATTTGGCAGGGTGGGAGAGACCCAGTACTTC
CASRLFGRVGETQYF
>TRBJ2-7|-|TRBV10-3|-
TGTGCCATCAGCAGGTTGGGGAGCTCCTACGAGCAGTACTTC
CAISRLGSSYEQYF
>TRBJ2-1|-|TRBV9|TRBD2
TGTGCCACCACGGGTGGAACTAGCGGGAGGACCGAAGAGTACAATGAGCAGTTCTTC
CATTGGTSGRTEEYNEQFF
>TRBJ1-1|few|TRBV7-9|-
TGTGCCAGCACCGAAGGGGTGGGGACTGAAGCTTTCTTT
CASTEGVGTEAFF
>TRBJ2-3|-|TRBV5-1|-
TGCGCCAGCAGCTTGGAGGGTACCGAGGGGGATACGCAGTATTTT
CASSLEGTEGDTQYF
>TRBJ2-5|-|TRBV2|TRBD2
TGTGCCAGCACCCGGACTAGTGGGGAGACCCAGTACTTC
CASTRTSGETQYF
>TRBJ2-5|many|TRBV10-3|TRBD2
TGTGCCATCAGTGGTCAGCGGGAGGAGGAGACCCAGTACTTC
CAISGQREEETQYF
>TRBJ2-7|-|TRBV4-3|TRBD2
TGCGCCAGCAGCCAAGATTCCCTAGCGGGAGTACCCGACGAGCAGTACTTC
CASSQDSLAGVPDEQYF
>TRBJ1-6|-|TRBV15|-
TGTGCCACCAGCAGAGACGATCCGGGACAATATAATTCACCCCTCCACTTT
CATSRDDPGQYNSPLHF
>TRBJ2-5|-|TRBV7-2|TRBD1
TGTGCCAGCAGCCAGGACAGGGGGCGCGCTGAGACCCAGTACTTC
CASSQDRGRAETQYF
>TRBJ2-1|-|TRBV6-2/TRBV6-3|-
TGTGCCAGCACCCAGGGGAGTTACAATGAGCAGTTCTTC
CASTQGSYNEQFF
>TRBJ1-1|-|TRBV6-6|-
TGTGCCAGCAGTTCCGTACAGGGACGAGCTTTCTTT
CASSSVQGRAFF
>TRBJ1-2|many|TRBV20-1|TRBD1
TGCAGTGCTAGGGACAGGGGTTATGGCTACACCTTC
CSARDRGYGYTF
>TRBJ1-2|-|TRBV28|TRBD1
TGTGCCAGCAGTTTACTTATGCAGGGGGCGGGTGGCTACACCTTC
CASSLLMQGAGGYTF
>TRBJ2-2|-|TRBV13|-
TGTGCCAGCAGCTTAGTAACGAGTAACGGGGAGCTGTTTTTT
CASSLVTSNGELFF
>TRBJ2-5|many|TRBV12-3/TRBV12-4|-
TGTGCCAGCAGTTCCCTGGGACGGCAAGAGACCCAGTACTTC
CASSSLGRQETQYF
>TRBJ2-7|many|TRBV10-3|-
TGTGCCATCAGTGAGTTTCAGGGCCCACACGAGCAGTACTTC
CAISEFQGPHEQYF
>TRBJ2-1|few|TRBV29-1|-
TGCAGCGTTTCTACGAGCTCCTACAATGAGCAGTTCTTC
CSVSTSSYNEQFF